Here is one T cell receptor (beta chain) with its context. What it binds is unknown. This sample was taken from a study of cytomegalovirus exposure and HLA in healthy donors. Study-level results: The investigators catalogued 150 or so TCR beta chains as cytomegalovirus-associated. In vitro confirmation showed a few CMV-associated chains to be CMV antigen specific. Published work reported that the classifier diagnosed cytomegalovirus status with high specificity and sensitivity. Many donors shared some public TCRs, even though most TCR sequences were rare.

V was pared by 9 bases and J by 8 bases, with 10 bases of the junction left unmatched. The germline V gene has CDR1 MNHEY and CDR2 SMNVEV (reference sequence). The CDR3 runs 13 residues. The assay was immunoSEQ multiplex PCR, and TCRdb's table has in-frame clones only and misses some. The table includes about 160,000 clones, 95% to 97% detected once. The chain employs TRBV27 and TRBJ2-1, with TRBD2 identical over 7 bases. The clonotype originates from a woman aged 18-29 years in good health and CMV-seronegative. The material sequenced was PBMCs. DNA for the CDR3: TGTGCCAGTACTAGCGTTGGGAGGGATGAGCAGTTCTTC. As protein: CASTSVGRDEQFF.